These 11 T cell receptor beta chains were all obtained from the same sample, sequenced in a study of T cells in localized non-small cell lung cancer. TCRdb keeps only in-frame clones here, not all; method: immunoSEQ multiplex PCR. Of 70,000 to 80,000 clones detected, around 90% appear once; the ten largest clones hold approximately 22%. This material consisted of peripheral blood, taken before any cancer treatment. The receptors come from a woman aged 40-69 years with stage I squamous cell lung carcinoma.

The CDR3 sequence: CASSYHGRGDQPQHF. In DNA form, the CDR3 reads TGTGCCAGCAGTTACCACGGACGGGGGGATCAGCCCCAGCATTTT. The chain recombines TRBV28 with TRBJ1-5; a possible D gene is TRBD1 (5 bases). This CDR3 is built from 15 residues. Trimming cost V 4 bases and J 5 bases, with 15 bases left between them. Per germline, CDR1 MDHEN and CDR2 SYDVKM. The variable domain in full, completed from reference TRBV28 and TRBJ1-5, reads DVKVTQSSRYLVKRTGEKVFLECVQDMDHENMFWYRQDPGLGLRLIYFSYDVKMKEKGDIPEGYSVSREKKERFSLILESASTNQTSMYLCASSYHGRGDQPQHFGDGTRLSIL.

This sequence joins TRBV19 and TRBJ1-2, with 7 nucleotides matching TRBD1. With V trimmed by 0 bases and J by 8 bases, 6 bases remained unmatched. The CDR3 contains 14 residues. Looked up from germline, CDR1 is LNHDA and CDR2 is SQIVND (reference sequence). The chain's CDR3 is CASSIDPGTAGYTF. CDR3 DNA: TGTGCCAGTAGTATAGATCCCGGGACAGCCGGCTACACCTTC. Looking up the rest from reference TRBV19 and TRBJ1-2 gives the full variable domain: DGGITQSPKYLFRKEGQNVTLSCEQNLNHDAMYWYRQDPGQGLRLIYYSQIVNDFQKGDIAEGYSVSREKKESFPLTVTSAQKNPTAFYLCASSIDPGTAGYTFGSGTRLTVV.

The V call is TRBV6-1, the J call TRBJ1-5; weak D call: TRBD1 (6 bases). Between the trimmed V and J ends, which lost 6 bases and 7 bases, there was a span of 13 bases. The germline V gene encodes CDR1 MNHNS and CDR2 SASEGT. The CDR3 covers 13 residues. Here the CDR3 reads CASREGVPQPQHF. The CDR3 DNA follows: TGTGCCAGCAGGGAGGGGGTGCCCCAGCCCCAGCATTTT.

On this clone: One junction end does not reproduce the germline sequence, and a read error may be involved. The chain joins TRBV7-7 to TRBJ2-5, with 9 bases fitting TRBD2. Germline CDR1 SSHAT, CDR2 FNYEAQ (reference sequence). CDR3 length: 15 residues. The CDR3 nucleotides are TGTGCTAGCAGCCCCGGGACTAGCTACCGGGAGACCCAGTACTTC. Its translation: CASSPGTSYRETQYF. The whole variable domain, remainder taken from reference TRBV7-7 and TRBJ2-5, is GAGVSQSPRYKVTKRGQDVTLRCDPISSHATLYWYQQALGQGPEFLTYFNYEAQPDKSGLPSDRFSAERPEGSISTLTIQRTEQRDSAMYRCASSPGTSYRETQYFGPGTRLLVL.

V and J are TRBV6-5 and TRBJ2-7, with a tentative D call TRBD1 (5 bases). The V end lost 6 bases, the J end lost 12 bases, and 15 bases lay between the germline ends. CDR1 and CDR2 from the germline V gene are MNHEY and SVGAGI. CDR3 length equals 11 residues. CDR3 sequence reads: CASSQATAWYF. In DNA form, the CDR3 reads TGTGCCAGCAGCCAAGCGACAGCATGGTACTTC.

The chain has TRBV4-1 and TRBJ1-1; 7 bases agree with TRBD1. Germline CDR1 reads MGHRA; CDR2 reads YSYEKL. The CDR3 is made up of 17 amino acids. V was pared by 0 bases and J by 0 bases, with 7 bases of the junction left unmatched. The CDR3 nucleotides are TGCGCCAGCAGCCAAGAAGGGGGCAGAAAGATGAACACTGAAGCTTTCTTT. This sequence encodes CASSQEGGRKMNTEAFF.

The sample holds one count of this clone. Here the CDR3 reads CASSTLGKGSGNTIYF. In DNA, the CDR3 is TGTGCCAGCAGTACTCTAGGGAAGGGGTCTGGAAACACCATATATTTT. This rearrangement joins TRBV18 to TRBJ1-3, with D perhaps matching TRBD1 (5 bases). Germline-derived CDR1 and CDR2 are KGHSH and LQKENI. Trimming stripped 8 bases from V and 1 base from J, with 18 bases between. The CDR3 sequence is 16 residues long.

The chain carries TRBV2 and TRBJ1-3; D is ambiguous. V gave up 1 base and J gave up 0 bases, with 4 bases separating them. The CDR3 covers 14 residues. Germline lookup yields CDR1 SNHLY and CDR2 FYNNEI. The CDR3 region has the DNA TGTGCCAGCAGTGAAGACCCCTCTGGAAACACCATATATTTT. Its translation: CASSEDPSGNTIYF.

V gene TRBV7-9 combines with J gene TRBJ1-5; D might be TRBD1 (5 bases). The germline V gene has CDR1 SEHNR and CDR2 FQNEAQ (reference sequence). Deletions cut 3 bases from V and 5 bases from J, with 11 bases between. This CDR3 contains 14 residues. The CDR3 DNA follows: TGTGCCAGCAGCTTGCAGGGCGGACATCAGCCCCAGCATTTT. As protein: CASSLQGGHQPQHF.

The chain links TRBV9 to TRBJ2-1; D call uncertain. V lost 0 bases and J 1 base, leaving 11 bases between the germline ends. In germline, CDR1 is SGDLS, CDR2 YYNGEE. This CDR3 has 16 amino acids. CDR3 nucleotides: TGTGCCAGCAGCGTAGAATTTAGCAGGTCCTACAATGAGCAGTTCTTC. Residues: CASSVEFSRSYNEQFF.

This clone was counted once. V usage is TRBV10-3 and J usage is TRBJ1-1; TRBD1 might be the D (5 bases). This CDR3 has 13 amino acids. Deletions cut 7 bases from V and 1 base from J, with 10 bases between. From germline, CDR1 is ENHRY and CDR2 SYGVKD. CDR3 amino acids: CAIKGGGNTEAFF. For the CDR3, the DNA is TGTGCCATCAAGGGTGGGGGGAACACTGAAGCTTTCTTT.